This T cell receptor beta chain appears in the sequencing data of a study of blood T cells in healthy people across ages. Study outcomes and limitations: Getting older went along with TCR beta diversity per million T cells dropping roughly linearly. The unsorted PBMCs prevented any conclusive comparison of naive versus antigen-experienced cells. Higher diversity and more naive CD4+ cells were features of long-lived donors, compared to aged donors.

Per the germline V gene, CDR1 is SGHTA and CDR2 is FQGNSA. The CDR3 contains 16 residues. J was trimmed by 2 bases and V by 6 bases; bases with no gene match: 10. This clonotype was seen only a few times. Antigen unknown. Alongside a J-beta primer mix, a sample-barcoded 5' primer served in a second PCR lasting about 6 to 12 cycles. TCRdb reanalysed the 5' RACE reads using MiXCR and keeps one entry per CDR3 protein. The table includes 800,000 or so distinct CDR3 sequences, about 47% detected once. The sequenced sample was blood. The receptor was isolated from an elderly man in good health. J is TRBJ2-1 and V is TRBV7-2, with TRBD1 matching over 7 bases. CDR3 in DNA: TGTGCCAGCAGGCCTTCAGGGGGAAACCCCTACAATGAGCAGTTCTTC. It encodes CASRPSGGNPYNEQFF.